Below, 17 T cell receptor beta chains from the same sample are listed, as sequenced in a study of cytomegalovirus exposure and HLA in healthy donors. With 60 Vbeta and 13 Jbeta primers, the PCR was carried out. Clones were sequenced by immunoSEQ multiplex PCR, and TCRdb holds only the in-frame ones, with some missing. Of fewer than 70,000 clones listed, about 86% are singletons. Sequencing used PBMCs. The receptor source for this set is a man aged 35-49 years in good health and CMV-seronegative.

V gene TRBV6-5 combines with J gene TRBJ1-2, with TRBD1 matching 9 bases. The ends lost 7 bases at V and 6 bases at J; junction bases unmatched: 3. Looked up from germline, CDR1 is MNHEY and CDR2 is SVGAGI. The CDR3 length is 12 residues. CDR3 in amino acids: CASTRTGDGYTF. CDR3 bases: TGTGCCAGCACCCGGACAGGGGATGGCTACACCTTC.

This chain links TRBV27 with TRBJ2-2; the match to TRBD1 covers 9 bases. V shed 6 bases, J shed 2 bases, and the junction held 7 bases outside the gene matches. Germline V gene sequence: CDR1 MNHEY, CDR2 SMNVEV (reference sequence). The CDR3 runs 16 residues. The CDR3 DNA reads TGTGCCAGCAGAACAGGGGGCAGGACAAACACCGGGGAGCTGTTTTTT. Protein: CASRTGGRTNTGELFF.

This clone is medium-sized (0.01 to 0.1%) within its sample. This chain joins TRBV2 and TRBJ1-3; possibly TRBD1 for D (5 bases). CDR1 is SNHLY, CDR2 FYNNEI, per germline. The length of the CDR3 is 14 residues. The V gene lost 4 bases and the J gene lost 1 base, with 8 bases spanning the gap. The CDR3 loop is CASSVGGSGNTIYF. CDR3 sequence (DNA): TGTGCCAGCAGTGTGGGGGGATCTGGAAACACCATATATTTT.

This chain links TRBV5-6 with TRBJ1-6, with TRBD1 matching 12 bases. Trimming took 3 bases from V and 11 from J; bases not matched to a gene: 6. Germline assignment: CDR1 SGHDT and CDR2 YYEEEE. The CDR3 contains 15 residues. DNA for the CDR3: TGTGCCAGCAGCTCCCGGGACAGGGGGCGAACACCCCTCCACTTT. It encodes CASSSRDRGRTPLHF.

The rearrangement links TRBV11-3 to TRBJ1-1; weak D call: TRBD1 (6 bases). Trimming took off 6 bases at V and 0 bases at J, with 14 bases between the two ends. The germline V gene has CDR1 SGHNT and CDR2 YENEEA. The length of the CDR3 is 15 residues. The CDR3 DNA is TGTGCCAGCAGTTTCGACAGGAACATGAACACTGAAGCTTTCTTT. Its protein is CASSFDRNMNTEAFF.

The V gene is TRBV2, the J gene TRBJ1-2; D ambiguous. This CDR3 has 9 amino acids. The germline V and J ends were trimmed by 6 bases and 10 bases, with 6 bases remaining between them. Looked up from germline, CDR1 is SNHLY and CDR2 is FYNNEI. Written as DNA, the CDR3 is TGTGCCAGCAGGGAGGACTACACCTTC. As protein: CASREDYTF. Complete variable domain (other parts from reference TRBV2 and TRBJ1-2): EPEVTQTPSHQVTQMGQEVILRCVPISNHLYFYWYRQILGQKVEFLVSFYNNEISEKSEIFDDQFSVERPDGSNFTLKIRSTKLEDSAMYFCASREDYTFGSGTRLTVV.

The chain employs TRBV7-2 and TRBJ2-3; 10 nucleotides match TRBD2. Per germline, CDR1 SGHTA and CDR2 FQGNSA. The CDR3 extends over 15 amino acids. V gave up 5 bases and J gave up 3 bases; unmatched junction bases: 5. CDR3 residues: CASSPRSGGTDTQYF. DNA for the CDR3: TGTGCCAGCAGCCCCCGTAGCGGGGGGACAGATACGCAGTATTTT. Filled out from reference TRBV7-2 and TRBJ2-3, the complete variable domain reads GAGVSQSPSNKVTEKGKDVELRCDPISGHTALYWYRQSLGQGLEFLIYFQGNSAPDKSGLPSDRFSAERTGGSVSTLTIQRTQQEDSAVYLCASSPRSGGTDTQYFGPGTRLTVL.

The rearrangement links TRBV7-2 to TRBJ2-2; D unclear. Trimming shortened V by 5 bases and J by 2 bases, and 3 bases separated the two germline ends. The CDR3 is 12 residues long. Germline assignment: CDR1 SGHTA and CDR2 FQGNSA. The CDR3 DNA is TGTGCCAGCAGCCCTAACACCGGGGAGCTGTTTTTT. It encodes CASSPNTGELFF.

The chain uses TRBV5-8 and TRBJ2-1; 7 nucleotides align to TRBD2. The germline CDR1 and CDR2 sequences are SGHTS and YDEGEE. Trimming cost V 0 bases and J 16 bases; bases outside gene matches: 7. The CDR3 covers 12 residues. The CDR3 region is CASSLVPSGVFF. The CDR3, as DNA: TGTGCCAGCAGCTTGGTACCTAGCGGCGTCTTCTTC.

V is TRBV7-8 and J is TRBJ2-3, with D possibly TRBD2 on 6 matching bases. Germline lookup yields CDR1 SGHVS and CDR2 FQNEAQ. The CDR3 length is 16 residues. The V gene lost 5 bases and the J gene lost 0 bases, with 15 bases spanning the gap. The CDR3 DNA is TGTGCCAGCAGCAGAGTCCGGGACTTAAGCACAGATACGCAGTATTTT. It yields the protein CASSRVRDLSTDTQYF.

The V and J genes are TRBV5-1 and TRBJ1-1; the D gene is possibly TRBD1 (6 bases). V was trimmed by 0 bases and J by 7 bases, leaving 16 bases between them. This CDR3 has 15 amino acids. Germline CDR1 SGHRS, CDR2 YFSETQ. The CDR3 region is CASSLGVIQGNEAFF. CDR3 bases: TGCGCCAGCAGCTTGGGGGTAATACAGGGTAATGAAGCTTTCTTT.

The chain couples TRBV7-3 to TRBJ2-5; TRBD1 might be the D (6 bases). Trimming took 0 bases from V and 4 from J, leaving 6 bases between them. The length of the CDR3 is 13 residues. From germline, CDR1 is SGHTA and CDR2 FQGTGA. The DNA of the CDR3 is TGTGCCAGCAGCTTAACGACAGGAGAGACCCAGTACTTC. It is translated as CASSLTTGETQYF.

In nucleotides, the CDR3 is TGTGCCAGCAGCCCCGGGACTCACACTGAAGCTTTCTTT. Translation: CASSPGTHTEAFF. This chain links TRBV9 with TRBJ1-1; D is perhaps TRBD1 (5 bases). From germline, CDR1 is SGDLS and CDR2 YYNGEE. The CDR3 totals 13 residues. Trimming cost V 4 bases and J 3 bases, with 10 bases left between them. The whole variable domain, remainder taken from reference TRBV9 and TRBJ1-1, is DSGVTQTPKHLITATGQRVTLRCSPRSGDLSVYWYQQSLDQGLQFLIQYYNGEERAKGNILERFSAQQFPDLHSELNLSSLELGDSALYFCASSPGTHTEAFFGQGTRLTVV.

The chain is built from TRBV11-2 and TRBJ2-2; 11 bases line up with TRBD2. Germline V gives CDR1 SGHAT, CDR2 FQNNGV. The CDR3 covers 17 residues. Trimming took 4 bases from V and 2 from J; bases not matched to a gene: 6. The CDR3 nucleotides read TGTGCCAGCAGCTCTCCTAGCGGGGGGATAAACACCGGGGAGCTGTTTTTT. It is translated as CASSSPSGGINTGELFF.

The chain's CDR3 is CSVESGSNEKLFF. Here the CDR3 DNA reads TGCAGCGTTGAATCAGGGTCTAATGAAAAACTGTTTTTT. The chain uses TRBV29-1 and TRBJ1-4; D is perhaps TRBD1 (5 bases). CDR3 length: 13 amino acids. V dropped 2 bases and J dropped 3 bases, with 7 bases sitting between them. From germline, CDR1 is SQVTM and CDR2 ANQGSEA.

In its sample, this clone was seen a few times. CDR3: CASSQTGVGSPLHF. The CDR3 DNA sequence: TGTGCCAGCAGCCAAACAGGGGTTGGTTCACCCCTCCACTTT. The genes are TRBV6-4 and TRBJ1-6, with 7 bases aligning to TRBD1. The length of the CDR3 is 14 residues. CDR1 is MRHNA, CDR2 SNTAGT, per germline. Trimming removed 6 bases from V and 9 bases from J; junction bases left unmatched: 8.

This rearrangement joins TRBV2 to TRBJ1-6; 10 bases line up with TRBD1. Losses at the gene ends were 8 bases for V and 6 bases for J; bases not matched to a gene: 1. The germline CDR1 and CDR2 sequences are SNHLY and FYNNEI. The CDR3 runs 13 residues. The CDR3 nucleotides read TGTGCCAGCCGGGACAGGGGTAATTCACCCCTCCACTTT. It specifies CASRDRGNSPLHF.